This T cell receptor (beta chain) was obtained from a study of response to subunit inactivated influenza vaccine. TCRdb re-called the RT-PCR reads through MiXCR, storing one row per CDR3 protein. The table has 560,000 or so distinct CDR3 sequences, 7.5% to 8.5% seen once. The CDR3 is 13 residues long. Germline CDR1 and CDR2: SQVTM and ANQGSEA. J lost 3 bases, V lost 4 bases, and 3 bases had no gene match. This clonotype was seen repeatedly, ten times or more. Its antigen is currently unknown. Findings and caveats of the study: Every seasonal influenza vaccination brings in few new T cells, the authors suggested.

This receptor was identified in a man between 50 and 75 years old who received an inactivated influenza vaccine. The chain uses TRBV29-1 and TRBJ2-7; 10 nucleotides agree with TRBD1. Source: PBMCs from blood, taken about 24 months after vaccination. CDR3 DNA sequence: TGCAGCGTTGCAGGACAGGGGGTCTACGAGCAGTACTTC. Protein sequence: CSVAGQGVYEQYF.